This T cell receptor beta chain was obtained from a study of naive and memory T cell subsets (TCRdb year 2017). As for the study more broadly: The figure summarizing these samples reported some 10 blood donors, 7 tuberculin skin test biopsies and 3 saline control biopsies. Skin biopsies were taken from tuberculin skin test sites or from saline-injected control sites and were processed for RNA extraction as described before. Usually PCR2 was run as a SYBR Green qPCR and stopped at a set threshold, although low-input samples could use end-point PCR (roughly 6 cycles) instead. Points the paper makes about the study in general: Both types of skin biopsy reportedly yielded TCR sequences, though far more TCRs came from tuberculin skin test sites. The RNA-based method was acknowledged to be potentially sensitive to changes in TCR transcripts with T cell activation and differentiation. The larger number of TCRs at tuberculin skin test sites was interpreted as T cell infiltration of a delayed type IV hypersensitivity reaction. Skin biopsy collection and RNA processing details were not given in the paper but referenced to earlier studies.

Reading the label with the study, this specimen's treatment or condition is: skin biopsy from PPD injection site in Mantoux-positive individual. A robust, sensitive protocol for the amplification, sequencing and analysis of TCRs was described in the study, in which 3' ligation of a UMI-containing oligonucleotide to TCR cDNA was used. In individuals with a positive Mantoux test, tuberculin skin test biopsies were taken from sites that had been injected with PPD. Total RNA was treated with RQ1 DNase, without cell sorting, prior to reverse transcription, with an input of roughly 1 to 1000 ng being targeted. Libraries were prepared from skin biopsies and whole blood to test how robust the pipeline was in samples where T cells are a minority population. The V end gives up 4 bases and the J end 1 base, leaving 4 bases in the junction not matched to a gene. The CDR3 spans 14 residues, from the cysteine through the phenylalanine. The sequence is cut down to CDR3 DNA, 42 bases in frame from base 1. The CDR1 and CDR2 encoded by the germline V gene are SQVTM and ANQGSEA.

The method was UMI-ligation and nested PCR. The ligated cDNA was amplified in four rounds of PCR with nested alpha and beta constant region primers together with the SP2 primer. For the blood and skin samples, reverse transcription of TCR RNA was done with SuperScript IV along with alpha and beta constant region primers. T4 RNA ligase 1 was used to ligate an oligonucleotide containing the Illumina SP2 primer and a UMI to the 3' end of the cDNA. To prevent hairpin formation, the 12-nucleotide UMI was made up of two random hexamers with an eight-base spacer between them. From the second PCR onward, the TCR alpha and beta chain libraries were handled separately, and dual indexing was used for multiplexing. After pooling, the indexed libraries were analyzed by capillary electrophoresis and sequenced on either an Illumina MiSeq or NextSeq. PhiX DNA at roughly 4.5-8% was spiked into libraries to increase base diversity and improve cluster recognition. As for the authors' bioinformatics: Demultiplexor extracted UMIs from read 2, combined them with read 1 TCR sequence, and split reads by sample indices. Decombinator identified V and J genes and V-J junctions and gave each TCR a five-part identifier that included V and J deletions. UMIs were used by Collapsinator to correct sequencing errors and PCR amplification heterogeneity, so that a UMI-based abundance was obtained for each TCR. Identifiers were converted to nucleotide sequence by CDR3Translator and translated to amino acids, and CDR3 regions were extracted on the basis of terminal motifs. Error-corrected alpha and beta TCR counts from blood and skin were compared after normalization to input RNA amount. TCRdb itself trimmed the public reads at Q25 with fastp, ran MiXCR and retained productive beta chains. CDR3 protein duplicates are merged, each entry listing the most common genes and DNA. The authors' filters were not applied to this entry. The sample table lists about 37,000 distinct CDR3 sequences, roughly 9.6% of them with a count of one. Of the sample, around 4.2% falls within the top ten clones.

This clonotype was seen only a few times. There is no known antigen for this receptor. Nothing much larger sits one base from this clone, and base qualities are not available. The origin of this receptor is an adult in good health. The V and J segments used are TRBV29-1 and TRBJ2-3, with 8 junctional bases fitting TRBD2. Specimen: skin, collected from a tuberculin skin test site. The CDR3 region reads CSVAGGACTDTQYF. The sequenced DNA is TGCAGCGTTGCCGGGGGGGCCTGCACAGATACGCAGTATTTT.